This T cell receptor beta chain was profiled in a study of T cell responses to AZD1222 COVID-19 vaccine. The CDR3 runs to 12 residues. V was cut by 6 bases and J by 0 bases, with 4 bases left in between. From germline, CDR1 is SGDLS and CDR2 YYNGEE. Study-level points and caveats: Vaccine-associated CD4 TCRs spanned spike, dominant at 160-218 and 743-854. The donors showed a predominance of white British ancestry and of females, with possible underestimation of clonal diversity.

Clones were sequenced by immunoSEQ multiplex PCR, and TCRdb holds only the in-frame ones, with some missing. The sample holds 110,000 to 150,000 clones, about 92% seen once. As for this clone: Its target is unknown.

Source: peripheral blood, taken 28 days after the second AZD1222 dose. The receptor was isolated from an adult who received the AZD1222 COVID-19 vaccine. This chain joins TRBV9 and TRBJ2-1; D gene unclear. CDR3 region: CASTNSYNEQFF. Here the CDR3 DNA reads TGTGCCAGCACCAACTCCTACAATGAGCAGTTCTTC.